This T cell receptor beta chain was identified during a study of memory CD4+ T cells and cytomegalovirus serostatus (dated by TCRdb to the late 2010s). A note on the overall study: The cohort comprised roughly 35 healthy Belgian adults, 9 CMV seropositive and roughly 25 CMV seronegative. CD4+ memory TCRbeta repertoires of a Belgian cohort with known cytomegalovirus serostatus were sequenced in order to replicate a published TCR-based CMV serostatus classifier. Overall study results and their limits: On the Belgian cohort, the classifier built on the original framework reached a median bootstrapped AUC of roughly 0.96, with a 95% CI of 0.76-1.00. Unlike the original study, which covered naive and memory CD4+ and CD8+ populations, the Belgian study sequenced only CD4+CD45RO+ memory cells. The results were read as suggesting that the CMV-associated TCR signature is, for the most part, present in the CD4+ memory repertoire. Of 164 previously reported CMV-associated TCRbeta sequences, about 68 appeared in the CD4+ memory repertoires, each in one to five individuals. For CMV serostatus prediction, a median bootstrapped AUC of 0.95 was reached with the original framework, and a median bootstrapped AUC of approximately 0.89 was reached with a US-trained random forest.

Looking up the germline V gene (reference sequence) yields CDR1 SGHNT and CDR2 YYREEE. V is pruned by 6 bases and J by 2 bases, leaving 5 bases of the junction without a gene match. The CDR3 runs 13 residues from the cysteine to the phenylalanine. Kept here is only the CDR3 DNA, which spans 39 bases and is read in frame from base 1. The Quick-DNA Microprep Kit was used to extract genomic DNA from the sorted cells. Amplification of TCRbeta DNA was done with the immunoSEQ hsTCRbeta kit, following the protocol from the manufacturer. TCRbeta libraries were sequenced on an Illumina MiSeq instrument. The original methods were these. Removing out-of-frame sequences left fewer than 2.5 million distinct TCRbeta sequences, an average of about 70,000 per individual. Each individual was scored according to the count of 160 or so previously reported CMV-associated TCRbeta sequences and the total productive distinct TCRbeta count. A beta-binomial model was reimplemented in Python, and scikit-learn random forests with default parameters were trained on US cohort data. Classifier performance on the Belgian cohort was summarized as median AUC with percentile confidence intervals calculated over 10,000 bootstrap iterations. TCRdb carries this immuneACCESS record with in-frame sequences only. Its versions omit some clonotypes, under half of them owing to an unresolved V gene in the studies checked, with the rest unexplained. V, J and clone size derive from that table, while D and trimming were established from the DNA sequence. The sample data list 48,000 or so clones, and roughly 78% of these were observed just once. Around 0.77% of the sample is taken by the ten largest.

A FACSAria II was used to sort memory CD4+ T cells, defined as single viable CD3+CD4+CD8-CD45RO+ cells. CMV serostatus was assessed using a Roche Elecsys assay, by which serum IgG against CMV pp150, pp28, p38 and p52 was detected. After thawing, total CD4+ T cells were enriched by positive selection with CD4 magnetic microbeads. The samples came from a different study that was designed specifically to examine the CD4+ T cell memory repertoire. Peripheral blood mononuclear cells were isolated and cryopreserved according to standard operating procedures, and serum was stored at -80 degrees C. Staining used CD3-PerCP (BW264/56), CD4-APC (RPA-T4), CD45RO-PE (UCHT1) and CD8-Pacific Orange (3B5) antibodies, with Sytox blue excluding non-viable cells. Comment on this clone: Its cognate antigen has yet to be identified. Base qualities are missing; no much larger clone stands one base away.

The chain employs TRBV5-4 and TRBJ2-7; 7 junctional bases match TRBD1. Sequenced: memory CD4+ T cells from blood. This clonotype originated in an adult in good health and CMV-seronegative. CDR3 loop: CASKRTGAYEQYF. Here is the DNA: TGTGCCAGCAAAAGGACAGGAGCCTACGAGCAGTACTTC.